Listed here are 15 T cell receptor beta chains from one sample, sequenced in a study of T cells after yellow fever vaccination (dated by TCRdb to the late 2010s). The sample's treatment or condition label, in plain terms: live attenuated yellow fever vaccine strain. Receptor amplification or capture employed 5' RACE. Sequencing took place on an Illumina HiSeq 2500. The public sequencing data were trimmed at Q25 with fastp and processed into clonotypes with MiXCR by TCRdb, which kept only in-frame beta chains. Rows are unified per CDR3 protein, each entry keeping the most common DNA and genes. This sample lists 450,000 to 650,000 distinct CDR3 sequences; about a fifth were detected once. The ten largest clonotypes hold approximately 15% of the sample. The sample consisted of PBMCs, taken roughly 20 days after the first yellow fever vaccination. These receptors all come from a man aged 18 to 35 who received the YFV17D yellow fever vaccine.

This chain uses TRBV6-5 with TRBJ1-1; the match to TRBD1 covers 7 bases. Germline CDR1 is MNHEY and CDR2 is SVGAGI. Unmatched junction bases numbered 10, after V lost 2 bases and J lost 4 bases. The CDR3 consists of 16 residues. The CDR3 loop is CASSYRQGPRGTEAFF. The DNA of the CDR3 is TGTGCCAGCAGTTACAGACAGGGCCCGCGCGGCACTGAAGCTTTCTTT.

The CDR3 is CASSLVWGTGANVLTF. The CDR3 DNA follows: TGCGCCAGCAGCTTGGTCTGGGGGACTGGGGCCAACGTCCTGACTTTC. V usage is TRBV5-1 and J usage is TRBJ2-6; D may match TRBD1 or TRBD2 (5 bases each). This CDR3 comprises 16 residues. V was cut by 0 bases and J by 2 bases, with 9 bases left in between. Germline V gives CDR1 SGHRS, CDR2 YFSETQ.

This sequence joins TRBV27 and TRBJ2-4, with D maybe TRBD1 (5 bases). Germline V gene data show CDR1 as MNHEY and CDR2 as SMNVEV (reference sequence). V was cut by 6 bases and J by 2 bases, with 23 bases left in between. The CDR3 covers 18 residues. The CDR3 loop reads CASSSTNRGLVTKNIQYF. CDR3 nucleotides: TGTGCCAGCAGCTCCACTAATAGGGGCCTGGTAACCAAAAACATTCAGTACTTC.

The V and J genes are TRBV4-2 and TRBJ2-3, with 10 positions matching TRBD2. Trimming at V came to 4 bases and at J to 4 bases, leaving 20 bases not matched to a gene. The CDR3 consists of 20 residues. Germline-derived CDR1 and CDR2 are LGHNA and YNFKEQ. CDR3 DNA sequence: TGTGCCAGCAGCCTGCCTGGGAGCGGGGGGGCACCGACCCGCCCAGATACGCAGTATTTT. As protein: CASSLPGSGGAPTRPDTQYF.

This sequence joins TRBV5-1 and TRBJ1-4; no reliable D call. Trimming shortened V by 4 bases and J by 5 bases, and 21 bases separated the two germline ends. The CDR3 runs 17 residues. In germline, CDR1 is SGHRS, CDR2 YFSETQ. The CDR3 sequence is CASSQTLGRPGNEKLFF. DNA for the CDR3: TGCGCCAGCAGCCAGACATTGGGGAGACCGGGGAATGAAAAACTGTTTTTT.

This clonotype was detected only a few times. V is TRBV6-6 and J is TRBJ2-7; tentative D call: TRBD1 (5 bases). The ends were cut back, 3 bases at V and 7 bases at J, with 7 bases in the middle. Germline-derived CDR1 and CDR2 are MNHNY and SVGAGI (reference sequence). The CDR3 has 11 amino acids. CDR3 DNA sequence: TGTGCCAGCAGTTATCAGGGTGAGCAGTACTTC. This sequence encodes CASSYQGEQYF.

The J gene is TRBJ2-7, the V gene TRBV6-2 or TRBV6-3; D is perhaps TRBD2 (6 bases). CDR1 MNHEY and CDR2 SVGEGT come from the germline V gene. The CDR3 runs 12 residues. V lost 10 bases to trimming and J lost 3 bases, with 13 bases between them. The CDR3 nucleotides are TGTGCCACCCGGGACTCCCTCTACGAGCAGTACGTC. Its translation is CATRDSLYEQYV.

The V and J genes are TRBV20-1 and TRBJ2-5; TRBD2 aligns across 9 bases. CDR1 DFQATT and CDR2 SNEGSKA come from the germline V gene (reference sequence). The CDR3 is 20 amino acids. After removal of 3 bases from V and 0 bases from J, the junction contained 20 bases not matched to a gene. The CDR3 reads CSARVPLAGGIPSYQETQYF. CDR3 nucleotides: TGCAGTGCTAGGGTCCCTCTGGCGGGGGGGATTCCCTCGTACCAAGAGACCCAGTACTTC.

This sequence joins TRBV6-1 and TRBJ2-2, with D perhaps matching TRBD1 (5 bases). The V and J ends lost 8 bases and 0 bases respectively, with 10 bases between them. Germline values: CDR1 MNHNS, CDR2 SASEGT. CDR3 length equals 14 residues. This CDR3 reads CASLPGPNTGELFF. The CDR3 DNA is TGTGCCAGCCTCCCAGGGCCGAACACCGGGGAGCTGTTTTTT.

At least ten counts were recorded for this clonotype. This chain joins TRBV6-1 and TRBJ2-5; TRBD2 agrees at 8 bases. Germline lookup yields CDR1 MNHNS and CDR2 SASEGT. After removal of 6 bases from V and 1 base from J, the junction contained 7 bases not matched to a gene. The CDR3 loop spans 15 amino acids. The CDR3 region is CASRLSGTSQETQYF. CDR3 sequence (DNA): TGTGCCAGCAGATTGTCCGGGACTAGCCAAGAGACCCAGTACTTC.

J is TRBJ2-1 and V is TRBV6-2 or TRBV6-3, with 9 nucleotides matching TRBD2. CDR3 length equals 15 residues. V trimming: 10 bases; J trimming: 3 bases; junction bases outside the gene matches: 10. Germline V gives CDR1 MNHEY, CDR2 SVGEGT. The CDR3: CATSERGAGYNEQFF. The CDR3 DNA reads as TGTGCCACCTCCGAGCGGGGGGCTGGCTACAATGAGCAGTTCTTC.

The chain employs TRBV2 and TRBJ1-5; D gene uncertain. The V gene's germline CDR1 is SNHLY and CDR2 FYNNEI. The germline V and J ends were trimmed by 1 base and 10 bases, with 5 bases remaining between them. The CDR3 covers 11 residues. CDR3 protein: CASSEGRPQHF. In nucleotides, the CDR3 is TGTGCCAGCAGTGAAGGCCGCCCCCAGCATTTT.

The chain employs TRBV7-2 and TRBJ2-7; D is perhaps TRBD2 (7 bases). Germline V gives CDR1 SGHTA, CDR2 FQGNSA. V was trimmed by 5 bases and J by 2 bases, leaving 22 bases between them. The CDR3 extends over 17 amino acids. This CDR3 is CASSSQGRGGGPYEQYF. The CDR3 DNA reads TGTGCCAGCAGCAGCCAAGGGCGGGGAGGGGGGCCCTACGAGCAGTACTTC.

This clonotype was observed a few times. V usage is TRBV4-2 and J usage is TRBJ1-1; tentatively, D is TRBD1 (6 bases). V lost 0 bases, J lost 7 bases, and 15 bases lay in between. The CDR3 spans 15 residues. The germline CDR1 and CDR2 sequences are LGHNA and YNFKEQ. The CDR3 DNA follows: TGTGCCAGCAGCCAAGATCGGGGGCAGGATAATGAAGCTTTCTTT. This sequence encodes CASSQDRGQDNEAFF.

This clonotype was seen only a few times. The chain combines TRBV10-3 with TRBJ1-1; D not certain. The CDR3 is made up of 16 amino acids. Between the trimmed V and J ends, which lost 0 bases and 1 base, there was a span of 12 bases. Germline V gene data show CDR1 as ENHRY and CDR2 as SYGVKD. CDR3: CAISESKGRGNTEAFF. CDR3 nucleotides: TGTGCCATCAGTGAGTCGAAAGGGCGAGGGAACACTGAAGCTTTCTTT.